This is a list of T cell receptor beta chains from one sample in a study of blood T cell repertoires in COVID-19. The data were produced by immunoSEQ multiplex PCR, yet TCRdb's version contains in-frame clones alone and is incomplete. Among 75,000 to 100,000 clones listed, about 87% were seen once. The sample consisted of peripheral blood. These receptors were taken from a human donor in a cohort sampled during active COVID-19. Each CDR3 is given with its conserved first and last residue.

v_call: TRBV7-3
j_call: TRBJ1-2
cdr3_aa: CASSPLSPDYGYTF

v_call: TRBV4-1
j_call: TRBJ2-2
cdr3_aa: CASSQIGGEDGELFF

v_call: TRBV9
j_call: TRBJ2-4
cdr3_aa: CASSETGTDKNIQYF

v_call: TRBV19
j_call: TRBJ2-5
cdr3_aa: CASSTGNQETQYF

v_call: TRBV4-2
j_call: TRBJ2-1
cdr3_aa: CASSLTSGGWDNEQFF

v_call: TRBV7-9
j_call: TRBJ2-5
cdr3_aa: CASSLVVRGRGGETQYF

v_call: TRBV6-5
j_call: TRBJ1-6
cdr3_aa: CASNPQGVGNSPLHF

v_call: TRBV10-3
j_call: TRBJ1-5
cdr3_aa: CAISETDRANQPQHF

v_call: TRBV18
j_call: TRBJ2-2
cdr3_aa: CASSPPGITAPFFF

v_call: TRBV20-1
j_call: TRBJ2-7
cdr3_aa: CSAYRLDEQYF

v_call: TRBV19
j_call: TRBJ2-5
cdr3_aa: CASSTGTGGTQYF

v_call: TRBV5-1
j_call: TRBJ2-3
cdr3_aa: CASSQTSGGATDTQYF

v_call: TRBV7-9
j_call: TRBJ2-1
cdr3_aa: CASSLGRLGRESQFF

v_call: TRBV24-1
j_call: TRBJ2-7
cdr3_aa: CATPIQGVYEQYF

v_call: TRBV10-3
j_call: TRBJ1-1
cdr3_aa: CAISEFDYTEAFF

v_call: TRBV6-6
j_call: TRBJ2-5
cdr3_aa: CASSTTSETQYF

v_call: TRBV4-1
j_call: TRBJ1-2
cdr3_aa: CASSQREDYGYTF

v_call: TRBV7-8
j_call: TRBJ2-1
cdr3_aa: CASSFAGTSGSYEQFF

v_call: TRBV7-2
j_call: TRBJ2-5
cdr3_aa: CASSFRVRETQYF